This record looks at one T cell receptor (beta chain) sequence and its context. The antigen it recognizes is unknown. No base quality information exists; no much larger clone differs at one position. The Qiagen DNeasy kit was used to extract genomic DNA from unsorted PBMCs and from the negatively selected CD4+ and CD8+ fractions. Using primers that anneal to V and J segments, immunoSEQ multiplex PCR amplified the TCR beta CDR3 regions. Amplification bias was minimized using a synthetic immune receptor repertoire, and residual bias was removed computationally after sequencing. On the authors' methods: Repertoire diversity was quantified as the Shannon entropy index using custom Python scripts. Unsorted, CD4+ and CD8+ repertoires were analyzed separately, except for combined analyses in which CD4+ and CD8+ sequences were merged in silico. A clone counted as expanded when the clone's frequency after treatment rose at least 2-fold relative to C1D1, and clones undetected at baseline were given a pseudocount of 0.5. Singleton clones were defined as clones with 0 or 1 copy at C1D1, and non-singleton clones were defined as clones with 2 or more copies. Clones expanded in unsorted samples were annotated as CD4+, CD8+ or unknown by matching protein sequences in sorted samples from the same patient. Wilcoxon tests were applied to paired samples to test diversity changes from C1D1 to C4D1. The table was pulled from immuneACCESS by TCRdb, which kept in-frame rearrangements only. Such tables lose some clones; where checked, under half of the loss comes from unresolved V genes, and the rest has no known cause. V and J calls plus clone size are reproduced from that table; the DNA served to infer D and trimming. The sample yields tens of thousands of clones; approximately 85% were counted once. The leading ten clones occupy about 15% of the sample.

CDR3 length: 13 amino acids, cysteine to phenylalanine. Only the CDR3 DNA stays, 39 bases, in frame from base 1. CDR1 and CDR2, looked up from the germline V gene, are SGDLS and YYNGEE. Trimming at the junction amounts to 0 bases on V and 4 bases on J, and the germline ends lie 7 bases apart. These data originate in a study of PD-1 blockade in classical Hodgkin lymphoma (TCRdb year 2020). Concerning the study at large: Nivolumab dosing was 3 mg/kg intravenously every 2 weeks, continuing until either disease progression or unacceptable toxicity. A peripheral blood immune signature of response to PD-1 blockade in classical Hodgkin lymphoma was defined using TCR beta sequencing and CyTOF. The paper's findings and limits, for the study overall: CD4+ but not CD8+ TCR diversity rose significantly by C4D1 (p=0.0027 vs p=0.16), most apparent in complete responders (p=0.02). Baseline TCR diversity was reported as lower in newly diagnosed patients than in healthy donors, and lower still in relapsed/refractory patients. Lower diversity was observed in patients in whom nivolumab was started less than 1 year after ASCT, and these patients were excluded from later analyses so that confounding by immune reconstitution would be avoided. Baseline diversity similar to that of newly diagnosed patients was observed in trial patients achieving complete response, whereas significantly lower diversity was observed in partial responders and progressors. The study was restricted to a single clinical trial cohort, and the causes of repertoire differences, possibly disease activity or prior therapy, were left undefined.

In light of the paper, this sample's time point label describes: cycle 4 day 1 (C4D1), after more than 5 weeks of nivolumab. Every trial patient had relapsed after autologous stem cell transplantation, and cohorts A, B and C differed in prior brentuximab vedotin exposure. The trial cohort was composed of about 58 patients with relapsed/refractory classical Hodgkin lymphoma, for whom complete response, partial response or progressive disease was recorded as best overall response. Single-agent nivolumab was administered to trial patients in the multi-cohort phase II CheckMate 205 trial. An independent review committee assessed best overall response using the 2007 International Working Group response criteria. PBMCs from the trial were collected at three points: immediately before nivolumab initiation (C1D1), and during therapy at cycle 2 day 1 and cycle 4 day 1. Peripheral blood was collected in 8 mL Vacutainer Cell Preparation Tubes, from which PBMCs were isolated by centrifugation and then cryopreserved.

Sequences were derived from peripheral blood mononuclear cells (PBMCs), sampled before the fourth cycle of nivolumab. In this chain, TRBV9 is recombined with TRBJ2-5; no D segment can be confidently identified. The receptor's source is a human donor with classical Hodgkin lymphoma. The CDR3 region reads CASSVEAGETQYF. The nucleotides are TGTGCCAGCAGCGTAGAGGCCGGAGAGACCCAGTACTTC.